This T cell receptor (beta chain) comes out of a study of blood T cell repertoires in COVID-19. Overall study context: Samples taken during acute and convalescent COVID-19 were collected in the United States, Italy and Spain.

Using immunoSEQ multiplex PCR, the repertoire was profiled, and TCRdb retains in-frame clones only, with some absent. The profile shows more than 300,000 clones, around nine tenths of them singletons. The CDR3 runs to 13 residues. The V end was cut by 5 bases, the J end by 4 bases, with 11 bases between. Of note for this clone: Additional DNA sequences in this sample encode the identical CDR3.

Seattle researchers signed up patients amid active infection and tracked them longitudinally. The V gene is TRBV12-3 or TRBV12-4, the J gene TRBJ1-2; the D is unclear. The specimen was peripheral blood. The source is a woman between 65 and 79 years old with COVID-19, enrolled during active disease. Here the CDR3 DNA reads TGTGCCAGCAGTCTAGAGCGTGGCTATGGCTACACCTTC. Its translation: CASSLERGYGYTF.